This T cell receptor beta chain was recovered during a study of blood T cell repertoires in COVID-19. Study-wide background: Material from acute and convalescent COVID-19 was sourced from the United States, Italy and Spain. PBMCs, B-cell-depleted T cells, or T cells provided the cDNA or gDNA that made up the material.

The CDR3 covers 17 residues. The V and J ends lost 4 bases and 4 bases, in that order; junction bases with no gene match: 11. Germline loops: CDR1 GTSNPN, CDR2 SVGIG (reference sequence). There are a few counts of this clone. In the study's own analysis: Reference gene primer amplification yielded estimated nucleated cell counts. Data came from immunoSEQ multiplex PCR; TCRdb stores just in-frame clones and leaves some out. That table gives V, J and clone size, and the DNA gave D and trimming. The table records 200,000 to 250,000 clones, about 78% of them present only once. The clonotype comes from a woman aged 70-85 years with acute or convalescent COVID-19. The sequencing input was peripheral blood. The chain couples TRBV30 to TRBJ2-2; 11 nucleotides line up with TRBD2. The CDR3 sequence: CAWNKEIAGGPTGELFF. CDR3 DNA: TGTGCCTGGAACAAAGAAATAGCGGGGGGGCCCACCGGGGAGCTGTTTTTT.